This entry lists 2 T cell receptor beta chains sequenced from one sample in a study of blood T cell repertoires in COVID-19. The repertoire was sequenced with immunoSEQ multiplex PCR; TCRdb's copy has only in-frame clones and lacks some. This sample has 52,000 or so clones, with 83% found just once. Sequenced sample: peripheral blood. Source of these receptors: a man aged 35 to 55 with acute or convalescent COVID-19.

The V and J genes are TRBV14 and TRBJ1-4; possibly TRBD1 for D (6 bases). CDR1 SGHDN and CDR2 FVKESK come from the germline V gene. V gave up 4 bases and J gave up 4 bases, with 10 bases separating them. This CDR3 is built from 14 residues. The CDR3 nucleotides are TGTGCCAGCAGCCGACAGGCCTTTAATGAAAAACTGTTTTTT. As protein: CASSRQAFNEKLFF.

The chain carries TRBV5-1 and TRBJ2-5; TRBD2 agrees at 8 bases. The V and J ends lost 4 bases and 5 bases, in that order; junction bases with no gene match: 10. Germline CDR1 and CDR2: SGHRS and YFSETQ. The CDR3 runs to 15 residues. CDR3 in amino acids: CASSLPAGGRETQYF. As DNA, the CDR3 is TGCGCCAGCAGCCTCCCGGCGGGGGGCCGCGAGACCCAGTACTTC.